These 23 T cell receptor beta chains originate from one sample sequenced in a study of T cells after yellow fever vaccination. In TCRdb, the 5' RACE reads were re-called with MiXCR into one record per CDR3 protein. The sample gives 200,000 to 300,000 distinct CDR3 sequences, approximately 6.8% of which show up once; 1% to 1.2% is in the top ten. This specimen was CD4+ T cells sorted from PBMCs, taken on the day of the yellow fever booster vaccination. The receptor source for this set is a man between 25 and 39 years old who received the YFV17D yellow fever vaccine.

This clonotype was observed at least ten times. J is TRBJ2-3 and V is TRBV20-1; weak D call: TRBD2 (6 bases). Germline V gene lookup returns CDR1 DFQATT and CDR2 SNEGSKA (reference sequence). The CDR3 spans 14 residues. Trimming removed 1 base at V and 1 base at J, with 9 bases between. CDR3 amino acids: CSARVGGGTDTQYF. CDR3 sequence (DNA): TGCAGTGCTAGAGTCGGGGGAGGCACAGATACGCAGTATTTT.

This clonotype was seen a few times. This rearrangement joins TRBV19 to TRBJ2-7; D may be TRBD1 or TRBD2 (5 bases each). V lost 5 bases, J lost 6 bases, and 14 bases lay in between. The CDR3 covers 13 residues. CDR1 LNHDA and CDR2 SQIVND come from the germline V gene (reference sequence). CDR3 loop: CASSPGRNPEQYF. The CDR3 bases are TGTGCCAGTAGTCCAGGGAGAAATCCCGAGCAGTACTTC.

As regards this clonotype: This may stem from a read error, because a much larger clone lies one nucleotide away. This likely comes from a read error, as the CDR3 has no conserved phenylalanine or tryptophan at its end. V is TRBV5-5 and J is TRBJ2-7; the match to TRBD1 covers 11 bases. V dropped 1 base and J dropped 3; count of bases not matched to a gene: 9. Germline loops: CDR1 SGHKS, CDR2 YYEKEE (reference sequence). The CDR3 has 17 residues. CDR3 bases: TGTGCCAGCAGCTTGACTCTACGGGACAGGGGGTTCTACGAGCAGTACCTC. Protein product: CASSLTLRDRGFYEQYL.

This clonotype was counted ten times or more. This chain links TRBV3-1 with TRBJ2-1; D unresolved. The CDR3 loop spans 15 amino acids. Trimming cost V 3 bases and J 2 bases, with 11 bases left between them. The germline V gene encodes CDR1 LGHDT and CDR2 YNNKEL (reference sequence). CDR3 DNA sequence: TGTGCCAGCAGCCACAGCCTCCCAACCTACAATGAGCAGTTCTTC. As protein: CASSHSLPTYNEQFF.

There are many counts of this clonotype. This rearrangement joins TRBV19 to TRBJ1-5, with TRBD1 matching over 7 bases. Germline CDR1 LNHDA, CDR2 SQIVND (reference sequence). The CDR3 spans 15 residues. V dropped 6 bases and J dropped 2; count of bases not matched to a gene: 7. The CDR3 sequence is CASSQETGRNQPQHF. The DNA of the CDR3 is TGTGCCAGTAGCCAGGAGACAGGGCGCAATCAGCCCCAGCATTTT.

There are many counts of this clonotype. As DNA, the CDR3 is TGCAGCGCACTAGAAGCGGGAGGCGCAGATACGCAGTATTTT. Its protein is CSALEAGGADTQYF. V is TRBV29-1 and J is TRBJ2-3; 9 nucleotides agree with TRBD2. The CDR3 is 14 residues long. Germline V gene sequence: CDR1 SQVTM, CDR2 ANQGSEA. The junction had 9 bases not matched to a gene; V was cut back by 7 bases and J by 4 bases.

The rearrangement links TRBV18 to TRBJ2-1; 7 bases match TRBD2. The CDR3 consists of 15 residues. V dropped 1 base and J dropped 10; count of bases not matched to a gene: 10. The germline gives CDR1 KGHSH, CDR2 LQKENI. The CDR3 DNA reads TGTGCCAGCTCACCACAGAAAGGCGGGAGAACGGAGCAGTTCTTC. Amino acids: CASSPQKGGRTEQFF. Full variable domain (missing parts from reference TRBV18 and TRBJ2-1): NAGVMQNPRHLVRRRGQEARLRCSPMKGHSHVYWYRQLPEEGLKFMVYLQKENIIDESGMPKERFSAEFPKEGPSILRIQQVVRGDSAAYFCASSPQKGGRTEQFFGPGTRLTVL.

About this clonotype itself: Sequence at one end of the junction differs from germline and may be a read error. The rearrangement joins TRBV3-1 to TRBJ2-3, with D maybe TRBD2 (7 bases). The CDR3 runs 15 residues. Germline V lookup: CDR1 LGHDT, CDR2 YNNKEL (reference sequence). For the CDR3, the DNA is TGTGCCAGCAGCAATGGGGGGGCTAGCACAGAGACGCAGTATTTT. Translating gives CASSNGGASTETQYF.

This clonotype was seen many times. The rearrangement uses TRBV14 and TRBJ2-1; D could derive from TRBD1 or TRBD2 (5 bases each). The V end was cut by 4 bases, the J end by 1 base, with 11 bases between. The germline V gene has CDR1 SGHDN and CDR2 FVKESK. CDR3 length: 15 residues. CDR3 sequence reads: CASSPLGDSYNEQFF. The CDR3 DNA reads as TGTGCCAGCAGCCCTTTGGGGGATTCCTACAATGAGCAGTTCTTC. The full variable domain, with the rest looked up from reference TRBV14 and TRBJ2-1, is EAGVTQFPSHSVIEKGQTVTLRCDPISGHDNLYWYRRVMGKEIKFLLHFVKESKQDESGMPNNRFLAERTGGTYSTLKVQPAELEDSGVYFCASSPLGDSYNEQFFGPGTRLTVL.

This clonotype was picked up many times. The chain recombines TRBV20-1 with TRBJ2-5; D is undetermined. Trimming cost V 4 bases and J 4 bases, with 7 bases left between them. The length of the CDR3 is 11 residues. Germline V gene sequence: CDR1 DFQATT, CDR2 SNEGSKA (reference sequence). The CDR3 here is CSANLRETQYF. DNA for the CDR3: TGCAGTGCTAACCTGCGAGAGACCCAGTACTTC.

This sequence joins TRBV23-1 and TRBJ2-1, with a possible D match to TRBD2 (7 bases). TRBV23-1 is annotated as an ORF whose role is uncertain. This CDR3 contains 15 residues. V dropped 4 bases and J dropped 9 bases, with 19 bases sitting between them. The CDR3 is CASSRCGGAGPEQFF. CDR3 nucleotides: TGCGCCAGCAGTCGGTGCGGGGGCGCGGGGCCTGAGCAGTTCTTC.

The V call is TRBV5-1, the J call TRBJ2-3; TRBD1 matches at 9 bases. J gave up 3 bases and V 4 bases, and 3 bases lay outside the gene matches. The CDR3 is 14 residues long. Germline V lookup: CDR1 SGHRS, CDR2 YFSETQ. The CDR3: CASSKGQGTDTQYF. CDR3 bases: TGCGCCAGCAGCAAGGGACAGGGAACAGATACGCAGTATTTT.

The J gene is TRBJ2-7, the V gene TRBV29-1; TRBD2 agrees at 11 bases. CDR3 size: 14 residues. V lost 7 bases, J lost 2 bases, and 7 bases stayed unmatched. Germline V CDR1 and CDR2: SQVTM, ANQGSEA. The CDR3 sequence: CSARLAGNPYEQYF. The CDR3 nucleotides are TGCAGCGCCCGACTAGCGGGAAACCCCTACGAGCAGTACTTC.

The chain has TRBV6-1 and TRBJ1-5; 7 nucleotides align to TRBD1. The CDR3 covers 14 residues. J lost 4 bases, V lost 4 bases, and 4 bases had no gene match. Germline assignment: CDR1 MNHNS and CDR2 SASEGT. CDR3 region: CASSVTGSNQPQHF. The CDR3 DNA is TGTGCCAGCAGTGTGACAGGGTCTAATCAGCCCCAGCATTTT.

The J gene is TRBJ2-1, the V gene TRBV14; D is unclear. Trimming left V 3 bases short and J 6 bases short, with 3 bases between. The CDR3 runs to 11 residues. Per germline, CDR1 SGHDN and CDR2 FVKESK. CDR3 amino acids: CASSHVNEQFF. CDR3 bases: TGTGCCAGCAGCCATGTCAATGAGCAGTTCTTC.

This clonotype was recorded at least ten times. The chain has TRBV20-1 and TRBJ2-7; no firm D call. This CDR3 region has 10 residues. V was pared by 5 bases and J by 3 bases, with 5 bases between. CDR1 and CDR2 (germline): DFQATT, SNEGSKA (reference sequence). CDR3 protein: CSALDYEQYF. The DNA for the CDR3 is TGCAGTGCTCTAGACTACGAGCAGTACTTC.

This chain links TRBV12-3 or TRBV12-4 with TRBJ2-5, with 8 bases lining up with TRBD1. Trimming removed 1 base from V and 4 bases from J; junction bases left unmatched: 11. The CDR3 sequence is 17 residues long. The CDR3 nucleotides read TGTGCCAGCAGTTTAGGGACAGGGCTCTCATCTGGAGAGACCCAGTACTTC. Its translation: CASSLGTGLSSGETQYF.

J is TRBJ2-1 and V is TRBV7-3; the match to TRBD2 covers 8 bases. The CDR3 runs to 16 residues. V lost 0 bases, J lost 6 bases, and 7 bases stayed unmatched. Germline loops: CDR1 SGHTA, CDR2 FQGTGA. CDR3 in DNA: TGTGCCAGCAGCTTAACGAGGGCGGGACTAGGCAATGAGCAGTTCTTC. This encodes CASSLTRAGLGNEQFF.

CDR3 in DNA: TGTGCCACCTCCCGGGCTAGCGGATACAATGAGCAGTTCTTC. It codes for CATSRASGYNEQFF. V usage is TRBV6-2 or TRBV6-3 and J usage is TRBJ2-1; 7 positions match TRBD2. The CDR3 is 14 amino acids. J was trimmed by 4 bases and V by 10 bases; bases with no gene match: 10. CDR1 is MNHEY, CDR2 SVGEGT, per germline.

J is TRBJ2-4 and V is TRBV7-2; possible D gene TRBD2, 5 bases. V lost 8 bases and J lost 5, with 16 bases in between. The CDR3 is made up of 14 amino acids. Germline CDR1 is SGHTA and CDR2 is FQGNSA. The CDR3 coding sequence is TGTGCCAGCGGCCCCGGGATCTCGGAAAACATTCAGTACTTC. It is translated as CASGPGISENIQYF.

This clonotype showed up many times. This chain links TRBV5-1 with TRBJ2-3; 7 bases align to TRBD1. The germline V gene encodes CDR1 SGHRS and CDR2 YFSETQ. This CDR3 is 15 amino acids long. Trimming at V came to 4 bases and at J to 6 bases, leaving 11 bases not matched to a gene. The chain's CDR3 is CASSPGQMGADTQYF. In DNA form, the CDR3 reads TGCGCCAGCAGCCCGGGACAGATGGGGGCGGATACGCAGTATTTT.

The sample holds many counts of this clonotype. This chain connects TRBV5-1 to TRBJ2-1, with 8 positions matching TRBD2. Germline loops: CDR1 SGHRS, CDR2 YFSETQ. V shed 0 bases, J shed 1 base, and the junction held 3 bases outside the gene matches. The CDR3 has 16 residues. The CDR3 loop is CASSLVAGGSYNEQFF. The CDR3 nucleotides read TGCGCCAGCAGCTTGGTTGCGGGAGGTTCCTACAATGAGCAGTTCTTC.

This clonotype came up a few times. The CDR3 protein is CASSLMGLLNTGELFF. The CDR3 nucleotides read TGTGCCAGCAGCTTAATGGGACTCTTGAACACCGGGGAGCTGTTTTTT. J is TRBJ2-2 and V is TRBV11-2; possible D gene TRBD2, 6 bases. V shed 2 bases and J shed 1 base, with 11 bases lying between them. The CDR3 has 16 residues. The germline V gene encodes CDR1 SGHAT and CDR2 FQNNGV. The full variable domain, with the rest looked up from reference TRBV11-2 and TRBJ2-2, is EAGVAQSPRYKIIEKRQSVAFWCNPISGHATLYWYQQILGQGPKLLIQFQNNGVVDDSQLPKDRFSAERLKGVDSTLKIQPAKLEDSAVYLCASSLMGLLNTGELFFGEGSRLTVL.